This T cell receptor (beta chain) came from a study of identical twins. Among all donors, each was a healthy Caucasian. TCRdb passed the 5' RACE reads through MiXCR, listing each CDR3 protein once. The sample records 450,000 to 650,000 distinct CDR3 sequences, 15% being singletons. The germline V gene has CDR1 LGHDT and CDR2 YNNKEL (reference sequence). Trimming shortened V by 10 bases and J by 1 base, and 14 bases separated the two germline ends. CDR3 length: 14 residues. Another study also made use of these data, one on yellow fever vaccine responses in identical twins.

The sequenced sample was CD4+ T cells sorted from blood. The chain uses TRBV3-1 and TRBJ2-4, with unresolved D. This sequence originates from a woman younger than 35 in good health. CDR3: CANGRPRAKNIQYF. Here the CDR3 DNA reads TGTGCCAATGGACGCCCGAGGGCCAAAAACATTCAGTACTTC.